This T cell receptor (beta chain) is from a study of blood T cell repertoires in COVID-19. TCRdb's copy holds only in-frame clones and misses some; the assay was immunoSEQ multiplex PCR. The repertoire has roughly 250,000 clones, around 90% of them found once; the top ten carry roughly 3.3%. The sequence was collected from a woman aged 40 to 50 with acute or convalescent COVID-19. Sequenced: peripheral blood.

The CDR3 DNA sequence: TGTGCCAGCAGCCCTGGGGCGGGGGACGTCTTCTATGGCTACACCTTC. Its protein is CASSPGAGDVFYGYTF. This sequence joins TRBV7-9 and TRBJ1-2, with a tentative D call TRBD1 (5 bases). Trimming took off 5 bases at V and 4 bases at J, with 20 bases between the two ends. Germline V gives CDR1 SEHNR, CDR2 FQNEAQ (reference sequence). There are 16 residues in the CDR3.